The source of this T cell receptor beta chain is a study of CD8+ T cells in alopecia areata. Reverse transcription of extracted RNA yielded cDNA, which provided the sequencing template. Method: immunoSEQ multiplex PCR; TCRdb's copy keeps in-frame clones and lacks some. The table lists some 150,000 clones, roughly 52% of them singletons. Sample treatment: oral pan-JAK inhibitor, 5-10 mg twice daily. General study results and limits: Scalp lesions, especially in alopecia totalis/universalis, had higher clonality than normal scalp. Many of the expanded lesional clones endured in scalp and blood while on tofacitinib.

Of note for this clone: Its antigen is currently unknown.

The germline V gene encodes CDR1 SNHLY and CDR2 FYNNEI. The CDR3 is 13 residues long. J gave up 1 base and V 6 bases, and 3 bases lay outside the gene matches. This specimen was CD8+ T cells sorted from blood, taken at week 4, from a patient treated with tofacitinib. The sequence came from a human donor with alopecia areata. The genes are TRBV2 and TRBJ2-7, with 7 bases aligning to TRBD1. CDR3 protein: CASRGTASYEQYF. For the CDR3, the DNA is TGTGCCAGCAGAGGGACAGCGTCCTACGAGCAGTACTTC.